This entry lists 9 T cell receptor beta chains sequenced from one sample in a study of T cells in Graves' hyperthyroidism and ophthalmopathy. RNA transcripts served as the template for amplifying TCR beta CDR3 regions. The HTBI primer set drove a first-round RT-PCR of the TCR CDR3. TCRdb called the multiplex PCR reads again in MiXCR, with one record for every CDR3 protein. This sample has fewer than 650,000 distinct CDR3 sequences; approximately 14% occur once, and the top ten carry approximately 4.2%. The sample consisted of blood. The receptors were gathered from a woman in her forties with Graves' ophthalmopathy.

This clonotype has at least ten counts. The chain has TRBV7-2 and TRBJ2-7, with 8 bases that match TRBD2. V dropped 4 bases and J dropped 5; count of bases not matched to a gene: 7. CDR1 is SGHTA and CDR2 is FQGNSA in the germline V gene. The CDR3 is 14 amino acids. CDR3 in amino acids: CASSSLTSVNEQYF. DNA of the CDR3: TGTGCCAGCAGCTCCCTGACTAGCGTGAACGAGCAGTACTTC.

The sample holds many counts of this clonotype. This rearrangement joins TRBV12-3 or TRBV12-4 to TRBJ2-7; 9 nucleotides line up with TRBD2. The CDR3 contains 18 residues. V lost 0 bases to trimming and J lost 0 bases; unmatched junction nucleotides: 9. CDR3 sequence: CASSLAPRTSVSSYEQYF. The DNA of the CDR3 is TGTGCCAGCAGTTTAGCGCCCCGGACTAGCGTTAGCTCCTACGAGCAGTACTTC.

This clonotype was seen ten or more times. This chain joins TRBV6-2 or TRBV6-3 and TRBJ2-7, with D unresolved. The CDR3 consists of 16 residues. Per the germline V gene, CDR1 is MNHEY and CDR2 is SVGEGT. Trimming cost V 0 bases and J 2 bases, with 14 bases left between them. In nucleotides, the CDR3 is TGTGCCAGCAGTTACTCAGGCAGAACATGGCCCTACGAGCAGTACTTC. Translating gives CASSYSGRTWPYEQYF.

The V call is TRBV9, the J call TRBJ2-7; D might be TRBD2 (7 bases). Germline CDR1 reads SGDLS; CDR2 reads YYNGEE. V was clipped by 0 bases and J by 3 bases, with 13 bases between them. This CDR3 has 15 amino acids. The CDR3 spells CASSVGAGANYEQYF. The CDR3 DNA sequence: TGTGCCAGCAGCGTAGGGGCGGGGGCTAACTACGAGCAGTACTTC.

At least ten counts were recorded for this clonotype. CDR3 loop: CASSDLMDYQETQYF. The CDR3 DNA reads TGTGCCAGCAGTGACTTAATGGACTACCAAGAGACCCAGTACTTC. The chain couples TRBV2 to TRBJ2-5, with D tentatively TRBD2 (5 bases). The V end lost 3 bases, the J end lost 0 bases, and 11 bases lay between the germline ends. This CDR3 has 15 amino acids. Germline V gene sequence: CDR1 SNHLY, CDR2 FYNNEI.

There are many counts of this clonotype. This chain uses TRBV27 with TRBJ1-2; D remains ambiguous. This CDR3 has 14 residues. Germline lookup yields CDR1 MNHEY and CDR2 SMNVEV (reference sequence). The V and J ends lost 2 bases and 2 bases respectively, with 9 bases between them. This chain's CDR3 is CASSLKTGNYGYTF. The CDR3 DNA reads TGTGCCAGCAGTTTAAAGACGGGAAACTATGGCTACACCTTC.

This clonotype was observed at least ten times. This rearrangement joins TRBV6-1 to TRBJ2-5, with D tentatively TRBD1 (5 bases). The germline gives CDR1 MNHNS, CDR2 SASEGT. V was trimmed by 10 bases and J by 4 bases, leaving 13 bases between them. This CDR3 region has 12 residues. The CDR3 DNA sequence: TGTGCCATCAAGGGGAATGGAGAGACCCAGTACTTC. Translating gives CAIKGNGETQYF.

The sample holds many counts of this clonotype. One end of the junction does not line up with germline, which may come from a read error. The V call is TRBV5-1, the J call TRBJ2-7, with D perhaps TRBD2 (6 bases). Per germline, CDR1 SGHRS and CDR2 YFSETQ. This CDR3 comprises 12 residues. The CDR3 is CASSLEGGEQYF. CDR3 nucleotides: TGTGCCAGCAGTTTGGAGGGAGGCGAGCAGTACTTC.

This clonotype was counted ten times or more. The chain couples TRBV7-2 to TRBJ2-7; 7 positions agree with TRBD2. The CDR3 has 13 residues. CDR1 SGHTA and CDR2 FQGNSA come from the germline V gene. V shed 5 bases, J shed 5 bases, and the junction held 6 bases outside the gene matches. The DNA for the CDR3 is TGTGCCAGCAGCCGCGGCGCGGGAGACGAGCAGTACTTC. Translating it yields CASSRGAGDEQYF.